Below, 21 T cell receptor beta chains from the same sample are listed, as sequenced in a study of T cell repertoires in cytomegalovirus infection. TCRdb re-analysed the reads in MiXCR, keeping a single row per CDR3 protein. Of around 300,000 distinct CDR3 sequences detected, roughly 26% appear once; the ten largest clones hold about 15%. The source material was PBMCs. These receptor sequences come from a human donor in good health (CMV status not recorded). Some clones in this sample may be carry-over from other donors' samples.

The V call is TRBV7-2, the J call TRBJ2-1; 11 positions match TRBD2. The V gene end was trimmed by 6 bases and the J gene end by 8 bases; junction bases not matched to a gene: 21. Germline V gene data show CDR1 as SGHTA and CDR2 as FQGNSA. The CDR3 extends over 19 amino acids. In nucleotides, the CDR3 is TGTGCCAGCAGTAATAGCGGGAGGGCCGTAGTGGCCAGCAGGGATGAGCAGTTCTTC. Amino acids: CASSNSGRAVVASRDEQFF.

The sample holds a few counts of this clonotype. The rearrangement uses TRBV30 and TRBJ2-6, with D uncertain. The CDR3 consists of 14 residues. CDR1 and CDR2 (germline): GTSNPN, SVGIG (reference sequence). Trimming took off 2 bases at V and 4 bases at J, with 9 bases between the two ends. For the CDR3, the DNA is TGTGCCTGGAGTTCAGCCACGGGGGCCAACGTCCTGACTTTC. Protein product: CAWSSATGANVLTF.

CDR3 loop: CATNPPAGRDYGYTF. In nucleotides, the CDR3 is TGTGCCACCAACCCCCCGGCGGGGCGCGATTATGGCTACACCTTC. This rearrangement joins TRBV28 to TRBJ1-2; D might be TRBD1 (5 bases). Looked up from germline, CDR1 is MDHEN and CDR2 is SYDVKM. The V end lost 10 bases, the J end lost 5 bases, and 23 bases lay between the germline ends. The CDR3 totals 15 residues.

This clonotype was detected only a few times. The V call is TRBV19, the J call TRBJ2-1, with D tentatively TRBD1 (6 bases). Deletions cut 1 base from V and 3 bases from J, with 10 bases between. CDR1 LNHDA and CDR2 SQIVND come from the germline V gene (reference sequence). The CDR3 contains 15 residues. CDR3: CASSIAQGSYNEQFF. The CDR3 DNA reads as TGTGCCAGTAGTATAGCCCAGGGGAGCTACAATGAGCAGTTCTTC.

The chain has TRBV5-1 and TRBJ2-7, with TRBD1 matching 7 bases. Losses at the gene ends were 0 bases for V and 2 bases for J; bases not matched to a gene: 5. CDR3 length equals 15 residues. CDR1 is SGHRS, CDR2 YFSETQ, per germline. The CDR3 loop reads CASSLAGRGTYEQYF. CDR3 DNA: TGCGCCAGCAGCTTGGCAGGCAGGGGGACCTACGAGCAGTACTTC.

The CDR3 sequence: CASSQDVGRGPADTQYF. DNA for the CDR3: TGTGCCAGCAGCCAAGATGTCGGCAGGGGCCCTGCAGATACGCAGTATTTT. The V gene is TRBV3-1, the J gene TRBJ2-3; perhaps TRBD1 as D (6 bases). Trimming took 0 bases from V and 4 from J, leaving 17 bases between them. The length of the CDR3 is 17 residues. The germline V gene encodes CDR1 LGHDT and CDR2 YNNKEL (reference sequence).

There are many counts of this clonotype. V usage is TRBV7-6 and J usage is TRBJ2-2; 9 bases agree with TRBD2. The V segment lost 5 bases and the J segment 6 bases; nucleotides outside the gene matches: 4. This CDR3 contains 14 residues. Germline V gene data show CDR1 as SGHVS and CDR2 as FNYEAQ. CDR3 sequence: CASSKLAGSGELFF. CDR3 DNA sequence: TGTGCCAGCAGCAAACTAGCGGGCTCCGGGGAGCTGTTTTTT.

The chain is built from TRBV4-3 and TRBJ2-7; a weak D match, TRBD2 (7 bases). The CDR3 is 13 residues long. V was clipped by 1 base and J by 7 bases, with 11 bases between them. CDR1 is LGHNA and CDR2 is YSLEER in the germline V gene. The CDR3 region has the DNA TGCGCCAGCAGCCAAGGGGGGGGCCGGGAGCAGTACTTC. The encoded protein is CASSQGGGREQYF.

The chain couples TRBV29-1 to TRBJ2-7; D is perhaps TRBD1 (6 bases). Germline loops: CDR1 SQVTM, CDR2 ANQGSEA. Trimming removed 3 bases at V and 7 bases at J, with 19 bases between. The CDR3 is 14 amino acids. CDR3 protein: CSVEGAHGFGEQYF. The CDR3 DNA follows: TGCAGCGTTGAGGGGGCGCACGGTTTTGGGGAGCAGTACTTC.

The rearrangement uses TRBV20-1 and TRBJ2-1, with TRBD2 matching over 8 bases. There are 15 residues in the CDR3. V was pared by 3 bases and J by 5 bases, with 9 bases of the junction left unmatched. Germline V CDR1 and CDR2: DFQATT, SNEGSKA (reference sequence). The CDR3 protein is CSASNPGGYNNEQFF. CDR3 bases: TGCAGTGCTAGTAACCCGGGGGGGTATAACAATGAGCAGTTCTTC.

The table lists this clonotype with many counts. The rearrangement uses TRBV7-3 and TRBJ2-1; D may correspond to TRBD1 or TRBD2 (5 bases each). Trimming cost V 1 base and J 10 bases, with 14 bases left between them. CDR3 size: 14 residues. Germline V gene sequence: CDR1 SGHTA, CDR2 FQGTGA. The CDR3 DNA reads TGTGCCAGCAGCTTAAATTCGGGACGGGCCGAGCAGTTCTTC. Protein: CASSLNSGRAEQFF.

This clonotype appeared many times. The V and J genes are TRBV7-2 and TRBJ1-5; tentative D call: TRBD1 (5 bases). The V end was cut by 1 base, the J end by 5 bases, with 12 bases between. Germline assignment: CDR1 SGHTA and CDR2 FQGNSA. This CDR3 comprises 15 residues. CDR3 loop: CASSLGQGGDQPQHF. CDR3 DNA: TGTGCCAGCAGCTTAGGCCAGGGAGGGGATCAGCCCCAGCATTTT.

This chain links TRBV28 with TRBJ2-3, with 10 bases that match TRBD2. J was trimmed by 3 bases and V by 6 bases; bases with no gene match: 9. CDR1 and CDR2 from the germline V gene are MDHEN and SYDVKM. This CDR3 has 16 residues. CDR3 nucleotides: TGTGCCAGCAGCAAAACTAGCGGGGAGATTACAGATACGCAGTATTTT. Translating gives CASSKTSGEITDTQYF.

This clonotype has a handful of counts. Relative to the germline gene, one junction end is altered; a read error may explain this. The V gene is TRBV7-9, the J gene TRBJ2-1; weak D call: TRBD1 (6 bases). This CDR3 contains 12 residues. Germline CDR1 is SEHNR and CDR2 is FQNEAQ (reference sequence). CDR3 in DNA: TGTGCCAGCAGCTTGCAGGCTTCAGGGGAAGTCTTC. Translating gives CASSLQASGEVF.

This clonotype was picked up a small number of times. The chain couples TRBV12-3 or TRBV12-4 to TRBJ2-7; TRBD1 aligns across 7 bases. The CDR3 has 15 residues. The junction had 8 bases not matched to a gene; V was cut back by 6 bases and J by 0 bases. This CDR3 is CASRLRGQSSYEQYF. The CDR3 DNA sequence: TGTGCCAGCAGGTTAAGGGGGCAGAGCTCCTACGAGCAGTACTTC.

This clonotype was seen ten or more times. This chain connects TRBV7-2 to TRBJ2-7; 10 bases map to TRBD2. Germline loops: CDR1 SGHTA, CDR2 FQGNSA. CDR3 size: 18 residues. Losses at the gene ends were 2 bases for V and 2 bases for J; bases not matched to a gene: 12. The CDR3 sequence: CASSLRLAGERGAYEQYF. CDR3 DNA: TGTGCCAGCAGCTTAAGGCTAGCGGGAGAGCGTGGGGCCTACGAGCAGTACTTC.

This clonotype was counted once. The genes are TRBV19 and TRBJ1-5; D might be TRBD1 (5 bases). CDR1 is LNHDA and CDR2 is SQIVND in the germline V gene (reference sequence). The CDR3 loop spans 15 amino acids. Trimming removed 2 bases at V and 2 bases at J, with 10 bases between. The DNA for the CDR3 is TGTGCCAGTAGTATATCCAGGGATCGCAATCAGCCCCAGCATTTT. This encodes CASSISRDRNQPQHF.

This clonotype was counted at least ten times. The chain uses TRBV12-3 or TRBV12-4 and TRBJ1-3; D not resolved. V lost 6 bases and J lost 0, with 12 bases in between. CDR3 length: 15 residues. The CDR3: CASSPGGISGNTIYF. DNA for the CDR3: TGTGCCAGCAGCCCTGGAGGGATCTCTGGAAACACCATATATTTT.

The sample holds many counts of this clonotype. The chain joins TRBV19 to TRBJ2-1; D might be TRBD2 (6 bases). CDR1 and CDR2 from the germline V gene are LNHDA and SQIVND (reference sequence). Trimming pared 0 bases from V and 6 bases from J, leaving 12 bases between. CDR3 length: 15 amino acids. The CDR3 DNA is TGTGCCAGTAGTATAGACGGGAGAGGGTTCAATGAGCAGTTCTTC. This encodes CASSIDGRGFNEQFF.

This clonotype was seen a handful of times. This sequence joins TRBV28 and TRBJ2-7, with TRBD2 matching 15 bases. The CDR3 is 16 amino acids. CDR1 and CDR2 from the germline V gene are MDHEN and SYDVKM. Trimming removed 5 bases from V and 5 bases from J; junction bases left unmatched: 7. The DNA for the CDR3 is TGTGCCAGCAGTCCCATGGGACTAGCGGGAGGTCACGAGCAGTACTTC. Translating it yields CASSPMGLAGGHEQYF.

The chain uses TRBV12-3 or TRBV12-4 and TRBJ2-1, with D possibly being TRBD2 (7 bases). V lost 3 bases to trimming and J lost 10 bases, with 19 bases between them. The CDR3 covers 15 residues. The CDR3 DNA follows: TGTGCCAGCAGTTTTAGGGGGGGGGCCGGTGGGGAGCAGTTCTTC. This gives the protein CASSFRGGAGGEQFF.